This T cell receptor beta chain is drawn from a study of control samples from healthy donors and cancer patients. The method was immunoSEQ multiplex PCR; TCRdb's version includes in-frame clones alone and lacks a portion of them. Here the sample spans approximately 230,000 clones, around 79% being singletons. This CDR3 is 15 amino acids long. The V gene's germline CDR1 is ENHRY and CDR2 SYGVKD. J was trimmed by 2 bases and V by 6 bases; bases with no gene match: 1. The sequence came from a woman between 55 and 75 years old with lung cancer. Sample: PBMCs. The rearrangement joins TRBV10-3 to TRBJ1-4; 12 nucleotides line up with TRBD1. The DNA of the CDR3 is TGTGCCATCAGAGGGACAGGGGGCACTAATGAAAAACTGTTTTTT. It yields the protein CAIRGTGGTNEKLFF.